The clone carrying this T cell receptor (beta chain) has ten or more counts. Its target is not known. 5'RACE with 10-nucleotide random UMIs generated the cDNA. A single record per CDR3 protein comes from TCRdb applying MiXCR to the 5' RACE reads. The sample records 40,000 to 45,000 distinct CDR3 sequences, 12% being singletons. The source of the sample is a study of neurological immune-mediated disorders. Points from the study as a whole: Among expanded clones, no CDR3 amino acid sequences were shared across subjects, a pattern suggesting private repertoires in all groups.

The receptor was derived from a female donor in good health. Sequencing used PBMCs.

In nucleotides, the CDR3 is TGCAGCGCCGCCGAGGGGTTTAAGACCCAGTACTTC. It translates to CSAAEGFKTQYF. The chain employs TRBV29-1 and TRBJ2-5, with D tentatively TRBD1 or TRBD2 (5 bases each). V gave up 7 bases and J gave up 6 bases, with 15 bases separating them. The CDR3 contains 12 residues. Germline lookup yields CDR1 SQVTM and CDR2 ANQGSEA.